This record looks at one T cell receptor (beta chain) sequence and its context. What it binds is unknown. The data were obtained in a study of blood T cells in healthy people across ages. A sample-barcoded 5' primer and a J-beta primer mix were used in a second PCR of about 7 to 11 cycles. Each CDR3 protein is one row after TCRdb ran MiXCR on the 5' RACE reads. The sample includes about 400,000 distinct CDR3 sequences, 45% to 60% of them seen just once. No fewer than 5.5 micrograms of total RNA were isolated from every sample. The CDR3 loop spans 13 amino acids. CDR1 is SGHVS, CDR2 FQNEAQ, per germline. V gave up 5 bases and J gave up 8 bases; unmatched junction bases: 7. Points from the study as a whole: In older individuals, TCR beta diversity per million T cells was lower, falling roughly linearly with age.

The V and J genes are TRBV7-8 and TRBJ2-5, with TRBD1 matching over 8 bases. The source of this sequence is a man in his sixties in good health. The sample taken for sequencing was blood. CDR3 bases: TGTGCCAGCAGCGGGGGAACAGGGGGAACCCAGTACTTC. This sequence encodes CASSGGTGGTQYF.